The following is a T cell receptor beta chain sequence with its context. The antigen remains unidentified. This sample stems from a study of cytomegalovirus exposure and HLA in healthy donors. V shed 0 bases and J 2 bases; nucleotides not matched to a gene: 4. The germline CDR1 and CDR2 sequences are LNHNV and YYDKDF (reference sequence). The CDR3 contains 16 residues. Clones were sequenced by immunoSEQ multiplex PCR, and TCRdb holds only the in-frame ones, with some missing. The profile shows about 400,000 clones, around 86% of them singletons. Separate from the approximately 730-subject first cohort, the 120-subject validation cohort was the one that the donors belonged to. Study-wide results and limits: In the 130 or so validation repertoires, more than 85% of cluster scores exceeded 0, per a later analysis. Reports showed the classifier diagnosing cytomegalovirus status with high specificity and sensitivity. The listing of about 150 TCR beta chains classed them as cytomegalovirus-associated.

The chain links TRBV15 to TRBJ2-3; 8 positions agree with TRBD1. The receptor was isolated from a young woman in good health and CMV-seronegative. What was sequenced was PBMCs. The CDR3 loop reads CATSRDQGATTDTQYF. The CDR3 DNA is TGTGCCACCAGCAGAGATCAGGGGGCGACCACAGATACGCAGTATTTT.